Listed here are 22 T cell receptor beta chains from one sample, sequenced in a study of cytomegalovirus exposure and HLA in healthy donors. The PCR made use of 60 Vbeta and 13 Jbeta primers. This table comes from immunoSEQ multiplex PCR, and its TCRdb copy is limited to in-frame clones, with some not included. The sample carries roughly 200,000 clones, around 70% recorded once. The sequenced sample was PBMCs. The source is a man aged 35-49 years in good health and CMV-seropositive.

The chain joins TRBV19 to TRBJ1-4, with a tentative D call TRBD1 (6 bases). Germline V lookup: CDR1 LNHDA, CDR2 SQIVND (reference sequence). The V and J ends lost 5 bases and 8 bases respectively, with 12 bases between them. This CDR3 comprises 13 residues. The DNA for the CDR3 is TGTGCCAGTAGTTCCCCAGGGGACGAAAAACTGTTTTTT. The encoded protein is CASSSPGDEKLFF.

J is TRBJ1-1 and V is TRBV7-3; D is undetermined. CDR1 SGHTA and CDR2 FQGTGA come from the germline V gene. The CDR3 totals 13 residues. V shed 5 bases and J shed 4 bases, with 11 bases lying between them. CDR3 bases: TGTGCCAGCAGCCTCCACCTAGGCACTGAAGCTTTCTTT. Encoded protein: CASSLHLGTEAFF.

The rearrangement links TRBV5-8 to TRBJ1-6; maybe TRBD1 (5 bases). V was shortened by 0 bases and J by 7 bases, with 11 bases between the two germline ends. Germline values: CDR1 SGHTS, CDR2 YDEGEE. This CDR3 has 15 amino acids. The chain's CDR3 is CASSLVQGFNSPLHF. In nucleotides, the CDR3 is TGTGCCAGCAGCTTGGTTCAGGGCTTCAATTCACCCCTCCACTTT.

This clone was detected only once. The rearrangement uses TRBV7-9 and TRBJ1-2; the D gene is possibly TRBD1 (6 bases). The CDR3 is 19 residues long. Germline V gives CDR1 SEHNR, CDR2 FQNEAQ (reference sequence). Trimming left V 5 bases short and J 1 base short, with 26 bases between. CDR3 nucleotides: TGTGCCAGCAGCCTGACTAGTGGTGGGGGGGCAGTAGTTAACTATGGCTACACCTTC. It encodes CASSLTSGGGAVVNYGYTF.

This chain connects TRBV7-2 to TRBJ1-4; no firm D call. The CDR3 runs 15 residues. Between the trimmed V and J ends, which lost 2 bases and 2 bases, there was a span of 9 bases. The germline V gene encodes CDR1 SGHTA and CDR2 FQGNSA. CDR3 protein: CASSLSGLTNEKLFF. As DNA, the CDR3 is TGTGCCAGCAGCTTATCCGGACTGACTAATGAAAAACTGTTTTTT.

This chain links TRBV6-5 with TRBJ1-2; possibly TRBD1 for D (5 bases). V shed 2 bases and J shed 7 bases, with 14 bases lying between them. The CDR3 consists of 14 residues. The V gene's germline CDR1 is MNHEY and CDR2 SVGAGI. CDR3 in amino acids: CASSYGTWGRGYTF. DNA of the CDR3: TGTGCCAGCAGTTACGGGACTTGGGGTCGTGGCTACACCTTC.

This chain joins TRBV7-6 and TRBJ2-7; D may be TRBD1 (6 bases). Trimming pared 1 base from V and 3 bases from J, leaving 13 bases between. Per the germline V gene, CDR1 is SGHVS and CDR2 is FNYEAQ. There are 15 residues in the CDR3. CDR3: CASSLGSSGHYEQYF. The CDR3 nucleotides read TGTGCCAGCAGCTTAGGGTCTTCGGGACACTACGAGCAGTACTTC.

The chain recombines TRBV7-6 with TRBJ2-5; perhaps TRBD2 as D (7 bases). V lost 1 base and J 2 bases, leaving 11 bases between the germline ends. Per the germline V gene, CDR1 is SGHVS and CDR2 is FNYEAQ. The CDR3 is 15 residues long. CDR3 protein: CASSLGGGLQETQYF. CDR3 DNA sequence: TGTGCCAGCAGCTTAGGGGGGGGCCTACAAGAGACCCAGTACTTC.

This chain uses TRBV11-2 with TRBJ2-3, with 7 bases aligning to TRBD2. V lost 1 base and J lost 3; bases outside the gene matches: 1. The CDR3 has 14 residues. CDR1 is SGHAT and CDR2 is FQNNGV in the germline V gene. Written as DNA, the CDR3 is TGTGCCAGCAGCTTAGGGGGGGGGACAGATACGCAGTATTTT. This encodes CASSLGGGTDTQYF. Full variable domain (remainder filled in from reference TRBV11-2 and TRBJ2-3): EAGVAQSPRYKIIEKRQSVAFWCNPISGHATLYWYQQILGQGPKLLIQFQNNGVVDDSQLPKDRFSAERLKGVDSTLKIQPAKLEDSAVYLCASSLGGGTDTQYFGPGTRLTVL.

CDR3 sequence reads: CASSLGRSGNYGYTF. CDR3 nucleotide sequence: TGTGCCAGCAGCTTAGGTCGGAGCGGTAACTATGGCTACACCTTC. This chain joins TRBV13 and TRBJ1-2; D is ambiguous. The germline V gene has CDR1 PRHDT and CDR2 FYEKMQ (reference sequence). The CDR3 sequence is 15 residues long. The V end lost 0 bases, the J end lost 1 base, and 9 bases lay between the germline ends.

The rearrangement uses TRBV4-1 and TRBJ2-7, with TRBD1 matching 9 bases. From germline, CDR1 is MGHRA and CDR2 YSYEKL. This CDR3 comprises 18 residues. J gave up 4 bases and V 0 bases, and 13 bases lay outside the gene matches. This CDR3 is CASSQEGVGQGFRYEQYF. DNA of the CDR3: TGCGCCAGCAGCCAAGAGGGGGTAGGACAGGGGTTTAGGTACGAGCAGTACTTC.

The rearrangement uses TRBV9 and TRBJ1-2, with 10 bases aligning to TRBD1. The J segment lost 5 bases and the V segment lost 0 bases, leaving 1 base of the junction unmatched. Per the germline V gene, CDR1 is SGDLS and CDR2 is YYNGEE. There are 14 residues in the CDR3. CDR3 protein: CASSVAGQGYGYTF. The CDR3 nucleotides are TGTGCCAGCAGCGTAGCGGGACAGGGGTATGGCTACACCTTC.

The V and J genes are TRBV27 and TRBJ1-1; D unclear. CDR1 and CDR2 from the germline V gene are MNHEY and SMNVEV (reference sequence). V lost 8 bases to trimming and J lost 2 bases, with 12 bases between them. The CDR3 runs to 13 residues. CDR3 sequence: CASSLDSNTEAFF. DNA of the CDR3: TGTGCCAGCTCCCTGGACTCAAACACTGAAGCTTTCTTT.

This clone was seen more than once but under ten times. This chain links TRBV2 with TRBJ2-5, with 16 nucleotides matching TRBD2. The CDR3 covers 16 residues. Germline CDR1 and CDR2: SNHLY and FYNNEI. J gave up 9 bases and V 6 bases, and 10 bases lay outside the gene matches. Here the CDR3 DNA reads TGTGCCAGCAGACCGGGACTAGCGGGGGGGTCAGGGCCCCAGTACTTC. This encodes CASRPGLAGGSGPQYF.

V usage is TRBV9 and J usage is TRBJ2-7; a possible D gene is TRBD1 (5 bases). The germline CDR1 and CDR2 sequences are SGDLS and YYNGEE. Trimming took off 4 bases at V and 5 bases at J, with 10 bases between the two ends. This CDR3 contains 12 residues. CDR3 sequence (DNA): TGTGCCAGCAGCAAGGGGTCCAACGAGCAGTACTTC. As protein: CASSKGSNEQYF.

The genes are TRBV6-1 and TRBJ1-2; 8 bases align to TRBD1. The CDR3 length is 15 residues. Germline CDR1 and CDR2: MNHNS and SASEGT. V shed 6 bases and J 6 bases; nucleotides not matched to a gene: 12. CDR3: CASSPGQGKKDGYTF. DNA for the CDR3: TGTGCCAGCAGCCCTGGACAGGGAAAAAAGGATGGCTACACCTTC.

This clone showed up just a few times. The CDR3 sequence is CASSDQLAIAKNIQYF. The CDR3, as DNA: TGTGCCAGCAGTGACCAACTAGCCATAGCCAAAAACATTCAGTACTTC. This chain joins TRBV6-1 and TRBJ2-4, with D perhaps TRBD2 (6 bases). This CDR3 comprises 16 residues. V lost 3 bases to trimming and J lost 0 bases, with 12 bases between them. Germline loops: CDR1 MNHNS, CDR2 SASEGT.

The V and J genes are TRBV5-6 and TRBJ1-3; no definite D call. V lost 0 bases to trimming and J lost 0 bases, with 10 bases between them. This CDR3 has 16 amino acids. The germline V gene has CDR1 SGHDT and CDR2 YYEEEE. The CDR3 sequence is CASSLDTQFSGNTIYF. For the CDR3, the DNA is TGTGCCAGCAGCTTGGACACACAATTCTCTGGAAACACCATATATTTT.

This clone was seen only a few times. The chain couples TRBV6-7 to TRBJ2-2, with a possible D match to TRBD2 (6 bases). TRBV6-7 is designated an ORF whose function remains uncertain. This CDR3 comprises 11 residues. The ends were cut back, 6 bases at V and 7 bases at J, with 6 bases in the middle. The CDR3 coding sequence is TGTGCCAGCAGGGGGGGCGGGGAGCTGTTTTTT. It translates to CASRGGGELFF.

The CDR3 DNA sequence: TGTGCCAGCAGCTTGGATCAGGGGGCTAATCGAGGCTACACCTTC. The encoded protein is CASSLDQGANRGYTF. V usage is TRBV5-5 and J usage is TRBJ1-2; 8 bases match TRBD1. The V segment lost 0 bases and the J segment 8 bases; nucleotides outside the gene matches: 9. From germline, CDR1 is SGHKS and CDR2 YYEKEE (reference sequence). This CDR3 spans 15 amino acids.

The genes are TRBV7-8 and TRBJ2-7; 13 bases map to TRBD2. V shed 4 bases, J shed 5 bases, and the junction held 8 bases outside the gene matches. CDR3 length: 16 residues. Germline V gene data show CDR1 as SGHVS and CDR2 as FQNEAQ. The CDR3 loop reads CASSSPLAGGPHEQYF. The CDR3 DNA reads TGTGCCAGCAGCTCACCACTAGCGGGGGGGCCTCACGAGCAGTACTTC.

The chain employs TRBV29-1 and TRBJ2-5; 9 positions agree with TRBD2. Germline V CDR1 and CDR2: SQVTM, ANQGSEA. There are 14 residues in the CDR3. V lost 2 bases to trimming and J lost 4 bases; unmatched junction nucleotides: 5. The CDR3 loop reads CSVEKSGGRETQYF. The CDR3 nucleotides are TGCAGCGTTGAAAAAAGCGGGGGGAGAGAGACCCAGTACTTC.